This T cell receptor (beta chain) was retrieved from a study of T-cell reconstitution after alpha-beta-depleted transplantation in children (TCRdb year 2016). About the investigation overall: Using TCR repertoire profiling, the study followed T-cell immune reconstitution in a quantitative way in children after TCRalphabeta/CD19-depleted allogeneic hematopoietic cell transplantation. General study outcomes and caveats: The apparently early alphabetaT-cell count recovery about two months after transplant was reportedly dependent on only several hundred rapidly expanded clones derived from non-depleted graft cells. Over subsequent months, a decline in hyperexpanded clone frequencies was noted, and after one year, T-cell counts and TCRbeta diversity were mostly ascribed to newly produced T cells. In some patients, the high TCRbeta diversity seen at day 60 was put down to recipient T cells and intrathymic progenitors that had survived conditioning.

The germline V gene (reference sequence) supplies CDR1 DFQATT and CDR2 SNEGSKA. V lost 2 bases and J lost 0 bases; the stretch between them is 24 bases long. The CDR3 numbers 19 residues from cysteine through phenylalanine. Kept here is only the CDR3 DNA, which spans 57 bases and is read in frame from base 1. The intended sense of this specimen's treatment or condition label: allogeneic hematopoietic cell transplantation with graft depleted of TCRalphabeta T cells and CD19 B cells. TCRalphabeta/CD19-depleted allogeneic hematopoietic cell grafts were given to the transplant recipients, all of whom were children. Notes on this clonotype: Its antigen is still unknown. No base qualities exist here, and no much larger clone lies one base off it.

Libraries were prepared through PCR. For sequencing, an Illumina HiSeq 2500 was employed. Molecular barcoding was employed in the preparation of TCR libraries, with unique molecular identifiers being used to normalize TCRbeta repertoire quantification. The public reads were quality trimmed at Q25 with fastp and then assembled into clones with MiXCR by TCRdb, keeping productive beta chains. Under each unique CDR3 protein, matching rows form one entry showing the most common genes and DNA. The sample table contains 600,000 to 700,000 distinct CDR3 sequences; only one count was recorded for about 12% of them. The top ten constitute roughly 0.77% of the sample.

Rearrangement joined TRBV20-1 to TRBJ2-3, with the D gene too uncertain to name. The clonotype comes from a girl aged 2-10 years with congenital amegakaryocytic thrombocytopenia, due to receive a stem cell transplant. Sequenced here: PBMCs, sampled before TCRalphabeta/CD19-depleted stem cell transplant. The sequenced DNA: TGCAGTGCTAGACCTTCCCTATTCGGCACGGTCTCTAGCACAGATACGCAGTATTTT. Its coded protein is CSARPSLFGTVSSTDTQYF.